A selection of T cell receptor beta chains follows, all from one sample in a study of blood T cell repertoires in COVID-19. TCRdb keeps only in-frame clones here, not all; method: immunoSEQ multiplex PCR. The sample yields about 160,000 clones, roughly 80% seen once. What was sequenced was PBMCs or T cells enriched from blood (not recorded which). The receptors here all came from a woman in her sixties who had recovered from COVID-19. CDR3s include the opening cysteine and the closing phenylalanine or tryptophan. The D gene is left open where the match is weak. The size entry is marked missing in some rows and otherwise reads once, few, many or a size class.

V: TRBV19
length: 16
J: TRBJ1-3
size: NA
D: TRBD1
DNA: TGTGCCAGTTCCTCCCGGGACAGGGTCTCTGGAAACACCATATATTTT
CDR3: CASSSRDRVSGNTIYF

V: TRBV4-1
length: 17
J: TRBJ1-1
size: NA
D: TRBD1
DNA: TGCGCCAGCAGCCGATTTAGGGGGCGCGAGGCCCCGGTAGAAGCTTTCTTT
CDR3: CASSRFRGREAPVEAFF

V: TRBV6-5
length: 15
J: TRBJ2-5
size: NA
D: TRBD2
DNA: TGTGCCAGCACCGTCGGGGTTGGGAGGGGAGAGACCCAGTACTTC
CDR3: CASTVGVGRGETQYF

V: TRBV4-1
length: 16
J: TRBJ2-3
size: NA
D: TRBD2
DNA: TGCGCCAGCAGCTACCTTAGCGGGGGGGCGAGAGATACGCAGTATTTT
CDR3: CASSYLSGGARDTQYF

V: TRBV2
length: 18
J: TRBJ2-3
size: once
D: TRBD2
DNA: TGTGCCAGCAGTGAAACTAGCGGGGGGCTCTCCCGCACAGATACGCAGTATTTT
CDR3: CASSETSGGLSRTDTQYF

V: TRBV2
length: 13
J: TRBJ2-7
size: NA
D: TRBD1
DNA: TGTGCGCGGGGACAGGGGGCCTCCTACGAGCAGTACTTC
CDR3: CARGQGASYEQYF

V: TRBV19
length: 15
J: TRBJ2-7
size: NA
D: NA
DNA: TGTGCCAGTAGTTCCGGACACAATTTTTACTACGAGCAGTACTTC
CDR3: CASSSGHNFYYEQYF

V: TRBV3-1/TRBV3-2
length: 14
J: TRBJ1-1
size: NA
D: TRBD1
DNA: TGTGCCAGCAGTCCTACAGGGGTAGGAACTGAAGCTTTCTTT
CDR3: CASSPTGVGTEAFF

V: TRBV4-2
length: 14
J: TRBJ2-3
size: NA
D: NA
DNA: TGTGCCAGCAGCGAGGGAGGCGGGACAGATACGCAGTATTTT
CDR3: CASSEGGGTDTQYF

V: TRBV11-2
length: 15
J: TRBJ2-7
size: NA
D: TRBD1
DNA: TGTGCCAGCAGCGCGTCCGGGACAGGGGTTTACGAGCAGTACTTC
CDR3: CASSASGTGVYEQYF

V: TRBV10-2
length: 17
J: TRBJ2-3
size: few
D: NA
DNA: TGCGCCAGCAGTGATACTTTGGCGGGGCAATACCGGGATACGCAGTATTTT
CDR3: CASSDTLAGQYRDTQYF

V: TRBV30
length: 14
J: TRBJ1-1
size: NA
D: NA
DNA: TGTGCCTGGATAAGGGGCAGGCCGAACACTGAAGCTTTCTTT
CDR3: CAWIRGRPNTEAFF

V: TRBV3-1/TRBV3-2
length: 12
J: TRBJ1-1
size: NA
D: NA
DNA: TGTGCCAGCAGCACCATGAGATCTGAAGCTTTCTTT
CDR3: CASSTMRSEAFF

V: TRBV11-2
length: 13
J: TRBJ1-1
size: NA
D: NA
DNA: TGTGCCAGCAGCTTATCACCAGGGTGGGCAGCTTTCTTT
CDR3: CASSLSPGWAAFF